This T cell receptor beta chain is drawn from a study of control samples from healthy donors and cancer patients. Per germline, CDR1 SQVTM and CDR2 ANQGSEA. V lost 3 bases to trimming and J lost 5 bases, with 13 bases between them. The CDR3 is made up of 13 amino acids. Only in-frame clones appear in the TCRdb table, and some are missing; sequencing was by immunoSEQ multiplex PCR. The sample holds about 79,000 clones, over 85% seen once. The sequenced sample consisted of PBMCs. This sequence was found in a woman aged 40 to 50 with lung cancer. The chain carries TRBV29-1 and TRBJ1-2; D ambiguous. The CDR3 DNA sequence: TGCAGCGTTGAGGTGGCCGACCCTTATGGCTACACCTTC. Translated: CSVEVADPYGYTF.